The T cell receptor beta chain under discussion was sequenced for a study of blood T cell repertoires in COVID-19. The overall study: PBMCs, B-cell-depleted T cells, or T cells were the source of the cDNA or gDNA that made up the material.

As processed by the authors: Cell counts per sample came from amplifying reference gene primers. Sequencing used immunoSEQ multiplex PCR; TCRdb keeps in-frame clones, though not all of them. V and J calls and clone size follow that table, whereas D and trimming were derived from the DNA. The data contain around 180,000 clones, about 84% of them seen just once; the ten biggest clones take up under 8.5%. This clone was seen a single time. The receptor's source is a human donor in a cohort sampled during active COVID-19. Sequencing was performed on peripheral blood.

CDR3 DNA sequence: TGTGCCTGGACAGGGCCCCGCGGAGAGCAGTACTTC. Its protein is CAWTGPRGEQYF. V and J are TRBV30 and TRBJ2-7; D may be TRBD1 (5 bases). The CDR3 consists of 12 residues. The germline V gene has CDR1 GTSNPN and CDR2 SVGIG (reference sequence). V was cut by 4 bases and J by 7 bases, with 14 bases left in between.